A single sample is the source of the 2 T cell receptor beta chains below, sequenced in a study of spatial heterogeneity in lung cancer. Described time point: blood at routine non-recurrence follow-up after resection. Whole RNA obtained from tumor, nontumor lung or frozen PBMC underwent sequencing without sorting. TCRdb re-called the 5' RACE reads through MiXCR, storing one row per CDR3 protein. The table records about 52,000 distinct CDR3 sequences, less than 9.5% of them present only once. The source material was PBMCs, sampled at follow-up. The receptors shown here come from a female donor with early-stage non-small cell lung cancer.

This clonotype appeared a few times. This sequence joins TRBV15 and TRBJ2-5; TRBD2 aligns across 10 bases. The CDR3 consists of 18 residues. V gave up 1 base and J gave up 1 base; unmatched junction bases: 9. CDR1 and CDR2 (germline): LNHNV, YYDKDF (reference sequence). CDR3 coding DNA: TGTGCCACCAGCAGAGGAGGGACTAGCGTCACTCCCCAAGAGACCCAGTACTTC. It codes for CATSRGGTSVTPQETQYF.

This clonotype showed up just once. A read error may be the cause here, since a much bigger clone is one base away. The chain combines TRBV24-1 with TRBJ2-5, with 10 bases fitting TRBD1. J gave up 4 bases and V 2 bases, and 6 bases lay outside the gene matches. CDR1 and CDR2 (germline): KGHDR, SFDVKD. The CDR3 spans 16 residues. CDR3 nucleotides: TGTGCCACCAGTGATTCCCCGGGACAGGGGACAGAGACCCAGTACTTC. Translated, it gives CATSDSPGQGTETQYF.